One and the same sample provided the 17 T cell receptor beta chains below, sequenced in a study of CD8 T cells in ankylosing spondylitis. From the 5' RACE reads, TCRdb called clonotypes with MiXCR, one entry per CDR3 protein. The table has approximately 92,000 distinct CDR3 sequences, roughly 9.6% seen once. The material sequenced was blood, either unsorted or a sorted T cell fraction (not recorded which). The receptors were sampled from a male donor with ankylosing spondylitis or in good health (not recorded which).

This clonotype was counted many times. V usage is TRBV20-1 and J usage is TRBJ2-5, with a weak D call TRBD2 (5 bases). The CDR3 runs to 13 residues. CDR1 and CDR2 from the germline V gene are DFQATT and SNEGSKA (reference sequence). Trimming removed 3 bases from V and 1 base from J, with 9 bases in between. CDR3 sequence: CSASGIAQETQYF. The CDR3 nucleotides are TGCAGTGCTAGCGGGATCGCCCAAGAGACCCAGTACTTC.

This clonotype came up a few times. The genes are TRBV7-9 and TRBJ2-3; D remains unclear. With 7 bases removed from V and 0 bases from J, the gap between germline ends came to 8 bases. The V gene's germline CDR1 is SEHNR and CDR2 FQNEAQ (reference sequence). The CDR3 extends over 13 amino acids. The CDR3 spells CASTYTSTDTQYF. CDR3 DNA sequence: TGTGCCAGCACCTACACCAGCACAGATACGCAGTATTTT.

The table lists this clonotype with many counts. The chain recombines TRBV5-1 with TRBJ2-5, with D tentatively TRBD2 (6 bases). The CDR3 extends over 15 amino acids. The V gene lost 1 base and the J gene lost 1 base, with 11 bases spanning the gap. CDR1 SGHRS and CDR2 YFSETQ come from the germline V gene. The CDR3 is CASSLLGGTQETQYF. Written as DNA, the CDR3 is TGCGCCAGCAGCTTGTTGGGGGGTACCCAAGAGACCCAGTACTTC.

Ten or more counts support this clonotype. The chain couples TRBV4-2 to TRBJ2-1; 8 nucleotides line up with TRBD2. CDR3 length equals 17 residues. Germline V gives CDR1 LGHNA, CDR2 YNFKEQ. J lost 4 bases, V lost 1 base, and 9 bases had no gene match. CDR3 amino acids: CASSQGVGGAYYNEQFF. CDR3 in DNA: TGTGCCAGCAGCCAAGGAGTCGGGGGGGCCTATTACAATGAGCAGTTCTTC.

There are many counts of this clonotype. The rearrangement links TRBV27 to TRBJ2-7; D is ambiguous. This CDR3 has 15 amino acids. The V and J ends lost 3 bases and 4 bases respectively, with 16 bases between them. Looked up from germline, CDR1 is MNHEY and CDR2 is SMNVEV (reference sequence). CDR3 DNA sequence: TGTGCCAGCAGTTTTACTACGGCTACCATTTACGAGCAGTACTTC. Residues: CASSFTTATIYEQYF.

This clonotype was recorded many times. This chain uses TRBV12-3 or TRBV12-4 with TRBJ1-2; 9 bases align to TRBD1. The CDR3 runs 17 residues. Losses at the gene ends were 3 bases for V and 3 bases for J; bases not matched to a gene: 11. The CDR3 spells CASSFLAGTGRYYGYTF. In DNA, the CDR3 is TGTGCCAGCAGTTTTCTCGCCGGGACAGGGCGATACTATGGCTACACCTTC.

This clonotype was counted many times. The V gene is TRBV6-2 or TRBV6-3, the J gene TRBJ2-3; D unclear. The CDR3 runs 14 residues. Trimming took 2 bases from V and 5 from J, leaving 11 bases between them. From germline, CDR1 is MNHEY and CDR2 SVGEGT. The CDR3 DNA sequence: TGTGCCAGCAGTTACCCCCCTAGAGGAGATACGCAGTATTTT. The encoded protein is CASSYPPRGDTQYF.

Remarks on this clonotype: One junction end does not reproduce the germline sequence, and a read error may be involved. The V call is TRBV5-1, the J call TRBJ1-1; a weak D match, TRBD1 (5 bases). The CDR3 runs to 13 residues. Per the germline V gene, CDR1 is SGHRS and CDR2 is YFSETQ. This CDR3 is CASRGPRNSEAFF. The CDR3 DNA is TGCGCCAGCAGGGGACCTAGGAACAGTGAAGCTTTCTTT.

This clonotype was counted at least ten times. The chain employs TRBV20-1 and TRBJ2-3; TRBD1 matches at 9 bases. The germline V gene encodes CDR1 DFQATT and CDR2 SNEGSKA (reference sequence). The length of the CDR3 is 15 residues. Losses at the gene ends were 2 bases for V and 4 bases for J; bases not matched to a gene: 7. The DNA of the CDR3 is TGCAGTGCTAGAAACCACAGGGGGCTCCCAGATACGCAGTATTTT. Protein: CSARNHRGLPDTQYF.

The rearrangement uses TRBV27 and TRBJ2-3; 10 nucleotides align to TRBD2. CDR3 length: 15 amino acids. V lost 5 bases, J lost 6 bases, and 8 bases stayed unmatched. Germline V gene lookup returns CDR1 MNHEY and CDR2 SMNVEV (reference sequence). The CDR3 loop reads CASSRLAGVGDTQYF. In DNA, the CDR3 is TGTGCCAGCAGTCGGCTAGCGGGGGTCGGGGATACGCAGTATTTT.

Many counts were recorded for this clonotype. This chain connects TRBV10-3 to TRBJ2-7; D not certain. The CDR3 contains 11 residues. Germline lookup yields CDR1 ENHRY and CDR2 SYGVKD. V was pared by 5 bases and J by 7 bases, with 9 bases between. The DNA of the CDR3 is TGTGCCATCAGTTCCGATAAGGAGCAGTACTTC. This sequence encodes CAISSDKEQYF.

The chain employs TRBV23-1 and TRBJ2-7; D gene unclear. TRBV23-1 is placed among ORFs of uncertain function. V dropped 5 bases and J dropped 5 bases, with 10 bases sitting between them. The CDR3 consists of 12 residues. In nucleotides, the CDR3 is TGCGCCAGCAGTACCGACCCAGACGAGCAGTACTTC. This sequence encodes CASSTDPDEQYF.

The gene calls are TRBV29-1 and TRBJ2-5; D is ambiguous. This CDR3 has 11 residues. Germline CDR1 SQVTM, CDR2 ANQGSEA. Trimming stripped 5 bases from V and 3 bases from J, with 7 bases between. CDR3 nucleotide sequence: TGCAGCGTTTACGAGAAAGAGACCCAGTACTTC. It specifies CSVYEKETQYF.

This clonotype was detected only a few times. The chain links TRBV3-1 to TRBJ1-4; TRBD1 agrees at 7 bases. CDR3 length equals 15 residues. V lost 2 bases to trimming and J lost 5 bases; unmatched junction nucleotides: 5. Germline loops: CDR1 LGHDT, CDR2 YNNKEL (reference sequence). This CDR3 reads CASSQPQGGNEKLFF. The CDR3 nucleotides read TGTGCCAGCAGCCAACCCCAGGGGGGAAATGAAAAACTGTTTTTT.

This clonotype showed up just a few times. The chain recombines TRBV11-2 with TRBJ1-6; maybe TRBD1 (5 bases). CDR3 size: 15 residues. Trimming removed 0 bases from V and 5 bases from J, with 8 bases in between. The germline gives CDR1 SGHAT, CDR2 FQNNGV. The CDR3 DNA is TGTGCCAGCAGCTTAGATGGGGGGAATAATTCACCCCTCCACTTT. Its translation is CASSLDGGNNSPLHF.

This clonotype showed up many times. The chain links TRBV25-1 to TRBJ2-5, with TRBD2 as a possible D gene (6 bases). The CDR3 runs to 15 residues. Germline assignment: CDR1 MGHDK and CDR2 SYGVNS. Trimming cost V 2 bases and J 5 bases, with 15 bases left between them. The CDR3 nucleotides are TGTGCCAGCAGTGAAGTTTCCGGGGGTGGGGAGACCCAGTACTTC. Amino acid sequence: CASSEVSGGGETQYF. Full variable domain (outside the CDR3, taken from reference TRBV25-1 and TRBJ2-5): EADIYQTPRYLVIGTGKKITLECSQTMGHDKMYWYQQDPGMELHLIHYSYGVNSTEKGDLSSESTVSRIRTEHFPLTLESARPSHTSQYLCASSEVSGGGETQYFGPGTRLLVL.

The chain uses TRBV7-2 and TRBJ1-6; no clear D gene. Trimming removed 4 bases at V and 6 bases at J, with 10 bases between. The CDR3 has 14 amino acids. Germline assignment: CDR1 SGHTA and CDR2 FQGNSA. The DNA for the CDR3 is TGTGCCAGCAGCTCCTCAGGAGGTAATTCACCCCTCCACTTT. It specifies CASSSSGGNSPLHF.